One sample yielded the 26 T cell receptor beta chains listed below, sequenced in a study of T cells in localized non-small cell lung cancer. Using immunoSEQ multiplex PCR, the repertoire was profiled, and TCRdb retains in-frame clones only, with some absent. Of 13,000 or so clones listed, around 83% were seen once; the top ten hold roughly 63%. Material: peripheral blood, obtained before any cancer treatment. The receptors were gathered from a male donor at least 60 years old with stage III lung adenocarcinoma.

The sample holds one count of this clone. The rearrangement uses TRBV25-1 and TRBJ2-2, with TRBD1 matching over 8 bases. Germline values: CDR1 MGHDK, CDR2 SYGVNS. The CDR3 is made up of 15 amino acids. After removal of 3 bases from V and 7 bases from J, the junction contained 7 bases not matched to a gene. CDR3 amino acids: CASSDTDREVGELFF. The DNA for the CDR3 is TGTGCCAGCAGTGACACGGACAGGGAGGTCGGGGAGCTGTTTTTT.

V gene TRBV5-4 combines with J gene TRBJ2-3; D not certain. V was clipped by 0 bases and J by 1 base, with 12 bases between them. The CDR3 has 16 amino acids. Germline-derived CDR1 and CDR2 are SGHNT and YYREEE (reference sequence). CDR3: CASSLGVGIGTDTQYF. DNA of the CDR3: TGTGCCAGCAGCTTGGGGGTAGGGATCGGCACAGATACGCAGTATTTT.

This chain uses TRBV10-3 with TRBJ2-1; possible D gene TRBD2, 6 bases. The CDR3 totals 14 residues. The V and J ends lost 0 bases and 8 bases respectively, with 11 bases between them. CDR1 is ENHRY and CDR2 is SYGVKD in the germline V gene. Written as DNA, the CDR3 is TGTGCCATCAGTGAGTCAGGGGCTAGCGATGAGCAGTTCTTC. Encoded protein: CAISESGASDEQFF.

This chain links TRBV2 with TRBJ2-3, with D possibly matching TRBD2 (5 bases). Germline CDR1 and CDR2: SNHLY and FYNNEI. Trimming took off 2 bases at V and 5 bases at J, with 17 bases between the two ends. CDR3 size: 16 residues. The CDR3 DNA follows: TGTGCCAGCAGTGAACCCCCAGAGGGCAGAAGAGATACGCAGTATTTT. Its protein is CASSEPPEGRRDTQYF.

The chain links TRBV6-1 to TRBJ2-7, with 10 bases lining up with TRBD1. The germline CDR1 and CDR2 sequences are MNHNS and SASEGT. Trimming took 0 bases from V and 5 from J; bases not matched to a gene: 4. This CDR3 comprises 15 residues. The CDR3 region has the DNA TGTGCCAGCAGTGAAGCGGGGACAGGGGTGCACGAGCAGTACTTC. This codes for CASSEAGTGVHEQYF.

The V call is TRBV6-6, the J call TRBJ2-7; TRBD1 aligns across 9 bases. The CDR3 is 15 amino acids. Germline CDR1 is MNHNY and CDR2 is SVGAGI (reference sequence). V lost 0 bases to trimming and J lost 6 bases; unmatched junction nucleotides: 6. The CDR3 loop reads CASSYSSQGAGEQYF. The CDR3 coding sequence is TGTGCCAGCAGTTACTCGTCACAGGGGGCGGGCGAGCAGTACTTC.

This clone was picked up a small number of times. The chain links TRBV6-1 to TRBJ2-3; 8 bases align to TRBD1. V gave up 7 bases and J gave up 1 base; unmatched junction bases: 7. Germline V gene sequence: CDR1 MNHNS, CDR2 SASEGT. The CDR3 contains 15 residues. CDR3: CASTTPTGGTDTQYF. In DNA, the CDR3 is TGTGCCAGCACTACGCCGACAGGGGGCACAGATACGCAGTATTTT.

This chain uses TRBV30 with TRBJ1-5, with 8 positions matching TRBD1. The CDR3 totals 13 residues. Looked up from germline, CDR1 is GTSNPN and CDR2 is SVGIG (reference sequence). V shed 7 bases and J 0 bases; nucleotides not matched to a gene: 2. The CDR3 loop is CAFDRGSNQPQHF. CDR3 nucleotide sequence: TGTGCCTTTGACAGGGGTAGCAATCAGCCCCAGCATTTT.

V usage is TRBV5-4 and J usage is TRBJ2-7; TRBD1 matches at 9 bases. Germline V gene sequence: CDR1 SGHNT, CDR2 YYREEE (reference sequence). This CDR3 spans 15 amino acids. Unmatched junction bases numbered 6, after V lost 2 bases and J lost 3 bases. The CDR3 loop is CASSLGTGSLYEQYF. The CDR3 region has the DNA TGTGCCAGCAGCTTAGGGACAGGGTCTCTCTACGAGCAGTACTTC.

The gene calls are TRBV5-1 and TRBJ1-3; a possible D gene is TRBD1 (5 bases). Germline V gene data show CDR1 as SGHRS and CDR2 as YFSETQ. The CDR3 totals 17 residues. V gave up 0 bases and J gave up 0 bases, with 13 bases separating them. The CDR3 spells CASSLGGGFSSGNTIYF. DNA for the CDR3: TGCGCCAGCAGCTTGGGGGGCGGATTTAGCTCTGGAAACACCATATATTTT.

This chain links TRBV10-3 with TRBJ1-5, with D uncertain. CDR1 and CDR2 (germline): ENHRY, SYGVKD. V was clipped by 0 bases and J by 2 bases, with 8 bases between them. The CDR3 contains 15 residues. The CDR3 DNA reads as TGTGCCATCAGTGAGTCCGTCCAGGGCAATCAGCCCCAGCATTTT. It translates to CAISESVQGNQPQHF.

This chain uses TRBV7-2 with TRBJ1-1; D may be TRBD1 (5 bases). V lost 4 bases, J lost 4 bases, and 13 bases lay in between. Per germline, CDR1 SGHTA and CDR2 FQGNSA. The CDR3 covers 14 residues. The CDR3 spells CASSSLGGGTEAFF. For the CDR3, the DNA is TGTGCCAGCAGCTCCCTGGGCGGGGGCACTGAAGCTTTCTTT.

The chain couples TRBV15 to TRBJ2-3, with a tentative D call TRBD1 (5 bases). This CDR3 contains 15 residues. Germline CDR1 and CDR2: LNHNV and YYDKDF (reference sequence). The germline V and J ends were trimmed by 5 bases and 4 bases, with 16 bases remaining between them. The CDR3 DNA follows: TGTGCCACCAGCGGGGCTAAGTGGAAGTCAGATACGCAGTATTTT. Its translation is CATSGAKWKSDTQYF. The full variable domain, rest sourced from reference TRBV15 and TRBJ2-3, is DAMVIQNPRYQVTQFGKPVTLSCSQTLNHNVMYWYQQKSSQAPKLLFHYYDKDFNNEADTPDNFQSRRPNTSFCFLDIRSPGLGDTAMYLCATSGAKWKSDTQYFGPGTRLTVL.

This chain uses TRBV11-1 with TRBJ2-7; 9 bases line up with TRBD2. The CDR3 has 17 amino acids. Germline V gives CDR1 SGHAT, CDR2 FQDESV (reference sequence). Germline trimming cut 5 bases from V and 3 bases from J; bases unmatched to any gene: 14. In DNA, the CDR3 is TGTGCCAGCAGCGCACTAGTCTCGGGACTAGCCCACTACGAGCAGTACTTC. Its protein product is CASSALVSGLAHYEQYF.

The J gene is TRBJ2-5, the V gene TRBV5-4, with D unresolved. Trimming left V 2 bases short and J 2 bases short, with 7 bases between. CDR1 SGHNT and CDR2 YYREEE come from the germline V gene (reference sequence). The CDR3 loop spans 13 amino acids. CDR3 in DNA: TGTGCCAGCAGCTTTGGGCAGCAAGAGACCCAGTACTTC. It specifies CASSFGQQETQYF.

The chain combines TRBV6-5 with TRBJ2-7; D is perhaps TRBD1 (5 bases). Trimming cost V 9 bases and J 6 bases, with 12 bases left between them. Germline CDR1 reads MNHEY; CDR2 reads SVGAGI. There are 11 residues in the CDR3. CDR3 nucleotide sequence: TGTGCCAGTTACCAGGGTCGCGAGCAGTACTTC. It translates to CASYQGREQYF.

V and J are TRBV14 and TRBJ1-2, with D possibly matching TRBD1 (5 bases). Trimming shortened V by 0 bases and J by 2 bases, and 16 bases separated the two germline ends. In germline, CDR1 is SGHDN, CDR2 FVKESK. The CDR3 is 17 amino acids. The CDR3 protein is CASSQDPSVSGNYGYTF. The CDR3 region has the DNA TGTGCCAGCAGCCAAGATCCGTCGGTCTCAGGGAACTATGGCTACACCTTC. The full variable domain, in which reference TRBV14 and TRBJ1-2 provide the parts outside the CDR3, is EAGVTQFPSHSVIEKGQTVTLRCDPISGHDNLYWYRRVMGKEIKFLLHFVKESKQDESGMPNNRFLAERTGGTYSTLKVQPAELEDSGVYFCASSQDPSVSGNYGYTFGSGTRLTVV.

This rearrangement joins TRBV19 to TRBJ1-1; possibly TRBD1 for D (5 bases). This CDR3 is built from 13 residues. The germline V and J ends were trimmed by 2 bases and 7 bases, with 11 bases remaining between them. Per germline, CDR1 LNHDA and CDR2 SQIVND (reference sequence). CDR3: CASSIRRGLEAFF. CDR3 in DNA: TGTGCCAGTAGTATAAGGCGGGGCCTTGAAGCTTTCTTT. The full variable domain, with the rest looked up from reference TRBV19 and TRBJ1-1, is DGGITQSPKYLFRKEGQNVTLSCEQNLNHDAMYWYRQDPGQGLRLIYYSQIVNDFQKGDIAEGYSVSREKKESFPLTVTSAQKNPTAFYLCASSIRRGLEAFFGQGTRLTVV.

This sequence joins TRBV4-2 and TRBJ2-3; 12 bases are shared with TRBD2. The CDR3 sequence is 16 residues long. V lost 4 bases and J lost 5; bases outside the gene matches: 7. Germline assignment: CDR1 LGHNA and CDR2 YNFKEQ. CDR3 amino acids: CASSLRLAGAEDTQYF. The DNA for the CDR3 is TGTGCCAGCAGCCTAAGACTAGCGGGAGCCGAAGATACGCAGTATTTT.

CDR3 nucleotide sequence: TGTGCCAGCATGAACACTGAAGCTTTCTTT. Its translation: CASMNTEAFF. V and J are TRBV2 and TRBJ1-1; D is uncertain. This CDR3 contains 10 residues. Trimming removed 7 bases at V and 0 bases at J, with 0 bases between. Germline V CDR1 and CDR2: SNHLY, FYNNEI. The full variable domain, completed using reference TRBV2 and TRBJ1-1, is EPEVTQTPSHQVTQMGQEVILRCVPISNHLYFYWYRQILGQKVEFLVSFYNNEISEKSEIFDDQFSVERPDGSNFTLKIRSTKLEDSAMYFCASMNTEAFFGQGTRLTVV.

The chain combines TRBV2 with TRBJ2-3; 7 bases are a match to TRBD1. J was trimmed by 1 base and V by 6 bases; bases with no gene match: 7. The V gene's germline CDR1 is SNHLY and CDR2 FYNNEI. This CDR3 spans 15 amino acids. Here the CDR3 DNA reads TGTGCCAGCAGGGTACAGGGGATTGGCACAGATACGCAGTATTTT. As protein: CASRVQGIGTDTQYF.

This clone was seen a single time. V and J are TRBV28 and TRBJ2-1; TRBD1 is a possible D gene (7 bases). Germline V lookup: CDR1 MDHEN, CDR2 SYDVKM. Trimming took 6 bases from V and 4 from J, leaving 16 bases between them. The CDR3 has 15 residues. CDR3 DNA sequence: TGTGCCAGCAGCCCCCCAGGGGGGCCATACAATGAGCAGTTCTTC. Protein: CASSPPGGPYNEQFF.

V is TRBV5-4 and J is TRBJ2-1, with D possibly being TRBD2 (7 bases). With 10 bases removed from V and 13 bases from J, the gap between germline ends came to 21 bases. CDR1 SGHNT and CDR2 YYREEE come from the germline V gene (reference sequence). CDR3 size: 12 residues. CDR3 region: CAEGGAGVGQFF. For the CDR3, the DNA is TGTGCCGAGGGGGGGGCAGGGGTCGGTCAGTTCTTC.

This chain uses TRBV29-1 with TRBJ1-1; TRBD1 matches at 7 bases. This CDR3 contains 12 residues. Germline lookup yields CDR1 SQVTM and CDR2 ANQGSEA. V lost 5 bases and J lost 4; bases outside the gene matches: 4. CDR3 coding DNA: TGCAGCGTTCTCAGGGGGAGCACTGAAGCTTTCTTT. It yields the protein CSVLRGSTEAFF.

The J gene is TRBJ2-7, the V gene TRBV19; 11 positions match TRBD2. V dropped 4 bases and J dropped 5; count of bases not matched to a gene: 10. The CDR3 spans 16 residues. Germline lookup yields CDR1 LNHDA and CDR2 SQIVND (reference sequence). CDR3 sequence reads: CASSTLTSGREDEQYF. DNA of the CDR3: TGTGCCAGTAGTACCCTTACTAGCGGGAGAGAGGACGAGCAGTACTTC.

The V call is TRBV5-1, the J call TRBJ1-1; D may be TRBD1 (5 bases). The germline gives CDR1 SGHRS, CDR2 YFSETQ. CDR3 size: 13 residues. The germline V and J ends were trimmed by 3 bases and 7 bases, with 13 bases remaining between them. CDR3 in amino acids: CASSSVGAGEAFF. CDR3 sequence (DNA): TGCGCCAGCAGCTCGGTTGGGGCAGGTGAAGCTTTCTTT.